This T cell receptor (beta chain) was documented in a study of blood T cell repertoires in COVID-19. Study in general: COVID-19 samples from acute and convalescent phases originated in the United States, Italy and Spain. In each case, the material was cDNA or gDNA derived from T cells, B-cell-depleted T cells, or PBMCs.

As originally analysed: Quantification of nucleated cells was approximated via reference gene primer amplification. This table comes from immunoSEQ multiplex PCR, and its TCRdb copy is limited to in-frame clones, with some not included. For V, J and clone size, that table is used; D and trimming come from the DNA. The sample contains roughly 100,000 clones, about 80% of which appear only once. The receptor was derived from a man between 65 and 80 years old with acute or convalescent COVID-19. The sequenced material came from peripheral blood.

The CDR3 nucleotides read TGTGCCAGCAGCTTAACGCCGGGAATGAACACCGGGGAGCTGTTTTTT. It specifies CASSLTPGMNTGELFF. The rearrangement joins TRBV11-2 to TRBJ2-2; a possible D gene is TRBD2 (5 bases). Germline V gene lookup returns CDR1 SGHAT and CDR2 FQNNGV. The germline V and J ends were trimmed by 2 bases and 1 base, with 11 bases remaining between them. This CDR3 spans 16 amino acids. The entire variable domain, with the rest obtained from reference TRBV11-2 and TRBJ2-2, is as follows: EAGVAQSPRYKIIEKRQSVAFWCNPISGHATLYWYQQILGQGPKLLIQFQNNGVVDDSQLPKDRFSAERLKGVDSTLKIQPAKLEDSAVYLCASSLTPGMNTGELFFGEGSRLTVL.